A selection of T cell receptor beta chains follows, all from one sample in a study of T cell repertoires in cytomegalovirus infection. TCRdb analysed the reads with MiXCR anew, one entry per CDR3 protein. This sample yields about 440,000 distinct CDR3 sequences, of which about 33% are seen a single time; roughly 15% belongs to the top ten. The sequencing sample was made of PBMCs. Receptors originate from a human donor in good health (CMV status not recorded). Some clones in this sample may be carry-over from other donors' samples. The CDR3 runs from the conserved cysteine through the conserved F or W. The D gene is left open where the match is weak. Part of the rows lack a size; the others show once, few, many or a class for expanded clones.

clone_size	d_call	v_call	j_call	cdr3_aa	cdr3_nt
.	.	TRBV14	TRBJ1-1	CASSQVSGTTEAFF	TGTGCCAGCAGCCAAGTGTCGGGCACCACTGAAGCTTTCTTT
few	.	TRBV27	TRBJ2-7	CASSFAGFPYEQYF	TGTGCCAGCAGTTTTGCGGGGTTTCCCTACGAGCAGTACTTC
.	.	TRBV4-1	TRBJ1-1	CASAAGQPFEAFF	TGCGCCAGCGCGGCCGGACAGCCCTTTGAAGCTTTCTTT
.	TRBD1	TRBV5-6	TRBJ1-2	CASSWDRGRGGYTF	TGTGCCAGCAGCTGGGACAGGGGGCGCGGAGGCTACACCTTC
.	TRBD2	TRBV12-3/TRBV12-4	TRBJ2-3	CASTLSGGGTDTQYF	TGTGCCAGCACCCTTAGCGGGGGAGGCACAGATACGCAGTATTTT
.	TRBD2	TRBV27	TRBJ2-1	CASSSVTGGNNEQFF	TGTGCCAGCAGTTCCGTTACGGGGGGGAACAATGAGCAGTTCTTC
many	TRBD1	TRBV7-2	TRBJ1-2	CASSRDRVNYGYTF	TGTGCCAGCAGCAGGGACAGGGTGAACTATGGCTACACCTTC
.	.	TRBV7-7	TRBJ1-5	CASSPNPRQAPPDNHQPQHF	TGTGCCAGCAGCCCTAATCCAAGACAGGCACCCCCCGATAATCATCAGCCCCAGCATTTT
many	.	TRBV7-2	TRBJ1-1	CASSLGGHLTEAFF	TGTGCCAGCAGCTTAGGGGGACACCTCACTGAAGCTTTCTTT
many	.	TRBV7-8	TRBJ1-5	CASTRELNQPQHF	TGTGCCAGCACCCGAGAGCTCAATCAGCCCCAGCATTTT
many	.	TRBV7-2	TRBJ1-6	CASSLSPAAINSPLHF	TGTGCCAGCAGCTTAAGTCCGGCAGCGATCAATTCACCCCTCCACTTT